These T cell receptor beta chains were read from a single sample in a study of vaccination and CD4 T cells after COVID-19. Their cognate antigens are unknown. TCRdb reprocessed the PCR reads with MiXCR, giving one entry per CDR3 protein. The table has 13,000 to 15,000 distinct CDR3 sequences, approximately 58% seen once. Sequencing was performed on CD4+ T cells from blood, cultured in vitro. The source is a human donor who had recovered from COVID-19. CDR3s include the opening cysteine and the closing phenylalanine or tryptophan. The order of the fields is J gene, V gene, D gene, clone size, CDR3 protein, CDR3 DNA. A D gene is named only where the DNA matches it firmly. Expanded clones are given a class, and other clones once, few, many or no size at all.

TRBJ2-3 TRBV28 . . CASSKLTWFSTSTDTQYF TGTGCCAGCAGTAAATTGACCTGGTTCTCCACTAGCACAGATACGCAGTATTTT
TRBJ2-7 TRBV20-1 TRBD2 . CSARSSGGASYEQYF TGCAGTGCTAGAAGTAGCGGGGGCGCCTCCTACGAGCAGTACTTC
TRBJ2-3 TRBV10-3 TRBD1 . CAISRQGASTDTQYF TGTGCCATCAGCCGACAGGGGGCTAGCACAGATACGCAGTATTTT
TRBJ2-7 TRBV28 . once CASTDRRAARSSYEQYF TGTGCCAGTACGGACAGGAGGGCGGCAAGGAGCTCCTACGAGCAGTACTTC
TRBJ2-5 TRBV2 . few CASSEEETQYF TGTGCCAGCAGTGAGGAAGAGACCCAGTACTTC
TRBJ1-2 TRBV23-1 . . CASSLPRSYGYTF TGCGCCAGCAGTTTGCCCCGATCGTATGGCTACACCTTC
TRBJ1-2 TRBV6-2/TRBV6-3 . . CASSYQGYGYTF TGTGCCAGCAGTTACCAGGGATATGGCTACACCTTC
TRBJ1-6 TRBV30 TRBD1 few CAWSRGQDNSPLHF TGTGCCTGGAGTAGGGGACAGGATAATTCACCCCTCCACTTT
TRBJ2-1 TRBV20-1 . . CSARDPQTSSYNEQFF TGCAGTGCTAGAGATCCTCAGACCAGCTCCTACAATGAGCAGTTCTTC
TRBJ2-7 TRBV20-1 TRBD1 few CSGDRASYEQYF TGCAGTGGGGACAGGGCCTCCTACGAGCAGTACTTC
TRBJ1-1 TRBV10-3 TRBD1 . CAIRGGQGLNTEAFF TGTGCCATCAGGGGCGGACAGGGGTTAAACACTGAAGCTTTCTTT
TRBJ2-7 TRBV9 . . CASSSHPPGVYRSYEQYF TGTGCCAGCAGCTCCCACCCCCCGGGGGTCTACCGCTCCTACGAGCAGTACTTC
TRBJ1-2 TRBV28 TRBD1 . CASSLTGPLSAFF TGTGCCAGCAGTTTGACAGGGCCTCTCTCAGCCTTCTTC
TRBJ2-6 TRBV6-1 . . CASSGEGAGANVLTF TGTGCCAGCAGTGGAGAGGGGGCTGGGGCCAACGTCCTGACTTTC
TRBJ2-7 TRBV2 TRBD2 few CASGILAGGYEQYF TGTGCCAGCGGGATACTAGCGGGAGGCTACGAGCAGTACTTC
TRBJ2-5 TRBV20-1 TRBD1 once CSAHTGAETQYF TGCAGTGCTCACACAGGGGCAGAGACCCAGTACTTC
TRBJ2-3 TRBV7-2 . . CASSFGGSRDTQYF TGTGCCAGCAGCTTTGGGGGGAGTAGGGATACGCAGTATTTT
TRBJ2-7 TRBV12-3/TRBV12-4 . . CASRLSGGAPYEQYF TGTGCCAGCAGACTGTCGGGCGGGGCCCCCTACGAGCAGTACTTC
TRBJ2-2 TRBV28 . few CASSLPRLSSGELFF TGTGCCAGCAGTTTACCGCGACTCTCCAGCGGGGAGCTGTTTTTT
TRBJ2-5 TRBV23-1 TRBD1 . CASTDRGEETQYF TGCGCCAGCACGGACAGGGGTGAGGAGACCCAGTACTTC
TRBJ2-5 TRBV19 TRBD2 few CASSPSTSAETQYF TGTGCCAGTAGTCCGTCGACTAGCGCAGAGACCCAGTACTTC
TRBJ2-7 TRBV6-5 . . CASSYEQGVYEQYF TGTGCCAGCAGTTACGAACAGGGCGTCTACGAGCAGTACTTC
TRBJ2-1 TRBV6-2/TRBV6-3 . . CASSRLYEQFF TGTGCCAGCAGCCGTCTGTATGAGCAGTTCTTC
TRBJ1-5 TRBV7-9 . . CASSLEGPQHF TGTGCCAGCAGCTTAGAGGGGCCCCAGCATTTC
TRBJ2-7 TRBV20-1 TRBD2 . CSARSPSGSYEQYF TGCAGTGCTAGATCTCCTAGCGGGAGTTACGAGCAGTACTTC
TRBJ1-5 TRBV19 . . CASSIGPQEAQHF TGTGCCAGTAGTATAGGCCCTCAGGAAGCCCAGCATTTT
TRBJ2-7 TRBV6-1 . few CASRRSGDYEQYF TGTGCCAGCAGGCGAAGCGGTGACTACGAGCAGTACTTC
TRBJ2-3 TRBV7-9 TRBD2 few CASSPRTSWDLTDTQYF TGTGCCAGCAGCCCCCGGACTAGCTGGGATCTCACAGATACGCAGTATTTT
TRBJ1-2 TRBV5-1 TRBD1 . CASSADRGADGYTF TGCGCCAGCAGCGCAGACAGGGGGGCCGATGGCTACACCTTC
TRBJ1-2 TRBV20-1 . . CSARQGAGDYGYTF TGCAGTGCTCGCCAGGGAGCCGGAGACTATGGCTACACCTTC
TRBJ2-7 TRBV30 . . CAWSWRGRRYEQYF TGTGCCTGGAGTTGGCGTGGGAGAAGGTACGAGCAGTACTTC
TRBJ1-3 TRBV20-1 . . CSAREDGNTIYF TGCAGTGCTAGAGAGGATGGAAACACCATATATTTT
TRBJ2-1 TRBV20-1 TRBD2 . CSAPGLAGGDNEQFF TGCAGTGCCCCGGGACTAGCGGGAGGCGACAATGAGCAGTTCTTC
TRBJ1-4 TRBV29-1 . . CSVAREGEKLFF TGCAGCGTTGCAAGGGAAGGTGAAAAACTGTTTTTT
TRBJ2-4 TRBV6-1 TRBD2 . CASSRGDENIQYF TGTGCCAGCAGCCGGGGGGACGAAAACATTCAGTACTTC
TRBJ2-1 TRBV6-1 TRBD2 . CATRLAGVYEQFF TGTGCCACACGACTAGCGGGAGTTTATGAGCAGTTCTTC
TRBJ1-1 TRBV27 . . CASSRAPDRFNTEAFF TGTGCCAGCTCCCGCGCACCCGACAGATTTAACACTGAAGCTTTCTTT
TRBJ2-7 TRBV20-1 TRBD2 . CSARRRREVSYEQYF TGCAGTGCTAGGAGGCGGCGGGAGGTCTCCTACGAGCAGTACTTC
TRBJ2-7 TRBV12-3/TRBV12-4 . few CASTPFADSYEQYF TGTGCCAGCACACCCTTTGCGGACTCCTACGAGCAGTACTTC
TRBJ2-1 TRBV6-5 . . CASSYAPRSYNEQFF TGTGCCAGCAGTTACGCTCCAAGATCCTACAATGAGCAGTTCTTC
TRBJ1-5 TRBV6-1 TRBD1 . CASSRTWDRNSNQPQHF TGTGCCAGCAGCCGAACTTGGGACAGAAATAGCAATCAGCCCCAGCATTTT
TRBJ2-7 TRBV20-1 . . CSYRGDEQYF TGCAGTTATCGCGGCGACGAGCAGTACTTC
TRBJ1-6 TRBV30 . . CAWSVGIRSPLHF TGTGCCTGGAGTGTAGGCATTAGGTCACCCCTCCACTTT
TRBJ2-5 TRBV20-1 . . CSAPILASKEETQYF TGCAGTGCTCCGATTTTGGCCTCAAAAGAGGAGACCCAGTACTTC
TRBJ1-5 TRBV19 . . CASSPPGGAQPQHF TGTGCCAGTAGTCCGCCGGGGGGGGCTCAGCCCCAGCATTTT
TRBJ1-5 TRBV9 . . CASSSTGHSNQPQHF TGTGCCAGCAGCTCAACAGGCCACAGCAATCAGCCCCAGCATTTT
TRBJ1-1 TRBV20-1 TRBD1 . CSASETGEDTEAFF TGCAGTGCTTCAGAGACAGGGGAGGACACTGAAGCTTTCTTT
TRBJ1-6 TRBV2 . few CASSELPLGFSPLHF TGTGCCAGCAGTGAACTCCCCCTCGGATTTTCACCCCTCCACTTT
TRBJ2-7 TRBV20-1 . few CSASRGYSYEQYF TGCAGTGCTAGCCGCGGCTACTCCTACGAGCAGTACTTC
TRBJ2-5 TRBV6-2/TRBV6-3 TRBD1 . CASSYLRGRETQYF TGTGCCAGCAGTTACCTCAGGGGGCGAGAGACCCAGTACTTC
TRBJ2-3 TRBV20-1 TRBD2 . CSARVGGGSGTDTQYF TGCAGTGCTAGAGTGGGTGGCGGGAGCGGCACAGATACGCAGTATTTT